This is a list of T cell receptor beta chains from one sample in a study of shared clonotypes between healthy human individuals. Profiled with immunoSEQ multiplex PCR; TCRdb holds only in-frame clones, not every one. The sample lists 550,000 to 800,000 clones, 90% seen once, with about 34% in the top ten. Sequencing used memory CD8+ T cells from PBMCs. These receptors were collected from a young man in good health. Some clones in this sample may be carry-over from other donors' samples. Each CDR3 is given with its conserved first and last residue. Size values are once, few and many counts, or a class for expanded clones, and some rows have none.

v_call: TRBV10-3
clone_size: NA
j_call: TRBJ2-5
cdr3_aa: CATTGGRAVETQYF

v_call: TRBV19
clone_size: NA
j_call: TRBJ2-7
cdr3_aa: CASSATGGVWSYEQYF

v_call: TRBV11-1
clone_size: NA
j_call: TRBJ2-5
cdr3_aa: CASSLPGPAGTQYF

v_call: TRBV6-1
clone_size: NA
j_call: TRBJ2-1
cdr3_aa: CASSAAGISYNEQFF

v_call: TRBV6-5
clone_size: NA
j_call: TRBJ1-2
cdr3_aa: CASSYVGGTNYGYTF

v_call: TRBV29-1
clone_size: NA
j_call: TRBJ1-3
cdr3_aa: CSVGKGPARSGNTIYF

v_call: TRBV7-8
clone_size: NA
j_call: TRBJ2-1
cdr3_aa: CASSLTSGTYNEQFF

v_call: TRBV7-8
clone_size: NA
j_call: TRBJ2-1
cdr3_aa: CASSWGLAGGSYNEQFF

v_call: TRBV19
clone_size: few
j_call: TRBJ1-4
cdr3_aa: CAIGRGTDEKLFF

v_call: TRBV7-3
clone_size: NA
j_call: TRBJ2-1
cdr3_aa: CASSPHLAGGSNEQFF

v_call: TRBV29-1
clone_size: NA
j_call: TRBJ1-2
cdr3_aa: CSVDLPYGYTF

v_call: TRBV29-1
clone_size: NA
j_call: TRBJ1-1
cdr3_aa: CSVIQGNTEAFF

v_call: TRBV7-9
clone_size: NA
j_call: TRBJ2-5
cdr3_aa: CASSLRLAGGQETQYF

v_call: TRBV7-8
clone_size: NA
j_call: TRBJ2-1
cdr3_aa: CASSFSPGTGYNEQFF

v_call: TRBV7-8
clone_size: NA
j_call: TRBJ2-1
cdr3_aa: CASSEGQSGLAGGDEQFF

v_call: TRBV9
clone_size: NA
j_call: TRBJ2-7
cdr3_aa: CASSAGTSGRYEQYF

v_call: TRBV6-5
clone_size: NA
j_call: TRBJ2-7
cdr3_aa: CASSPTGSYEQYF

v_call: TRBV7-8
clone_size: NA
j_call: TRBJ2-7
cdr3_aa: CASRDGGGPSYEQYF

v_call: TRBV6-6
clone_size: NA
j_call: TRBJ1-1
cdr3_aa: CASSYKDTEAFF

v_call: TRBV6-6
clone_size: NA
j_call: TRBJ2-2
cdr3_aa: CASSYSRIGTGELFF

v_call: TRBV4-3
clone_size: NA
j_call: TRBJ2-7
cdr3_aa: CASSQGTMAEDYEQYF

v_call: TRBV27
clone_size: NA
j_call: TRBJ2-7
cdr3_aa: CASSLSGGPYEQYF

v_call: TRBV27
clone_size: NA
j_call: TRBJ2-1
cdr3_aa: CASSSGDGFYNEQFF

v_call: TRBV7-9
clone_size: NA
j_call: TRBJ1-1
cdr3_aa: CASSSRRLLEDTEAFF

v_call: TRBV19
clone_size: NA
j_call: TRBJ1-2
cdr3_aa: CATAGTTKYGYTF

v_call: TRBV19
clone_size: NA
j_call: TRBJ2-5
cdr3_aa: CASSIGGETQYF

v_call: TRBV28
clone_size: NA
j_call: TRBJ2-7
cdr3_aa: CASTSGGGRATTYEQYF

v_call: TRBV7-9
clone_size: NA
j_call: TRBJ2-1
cdr3_aa: CASSLDRMQWEQFF

v_call: TRBV7-9
clone_size: NA
j_call: TRBJ1-1
cdr3_aa: CASRGPRTELMNTEAFF

v_call: TRBV6-5
clone_size: NA
j_call: TRBJ2-1
cdr3_aa: CASSRTGGPPHEQFF

v_call: TRBV19
clone_size: NA
j_call: TRBJ2-7
cdr3_aa: CASSIWGREQYF

v_call: TRBV9
clone_size: NA
j_call: TRBJ2-7
cdr3_aa: CASSPTGTPSYEQYF

v_call: TRBV11-2
clone_size: NA
j_call: TRBJ2-4
cdr3_aa: CASSLTGLAKNIQYF

v_call: TRBV7-9
clone_size: NA
j_call: TRBJ2-2
cdr3_aa: CASSLRAELFF

v_call: TRBV7-3
clone_size: NA
j_call: TRBJ2-1
cdr3_aa: CASSLNPGSYNEQFF

v_call: TRBV28
clone_size: NA
j_call: TRBJ1-4
cdr3_aa: CASSSWEEKLFF

v_call: TRBV30
clone_size: NA
j_call: TRBJ1-6
cdr3_aa: CAWSTGVYNSPLHF

v_call: TRBV7-3
clone_size: NA
j_call: TRBJ2-3
cdr3_aa: CASSSIRTGGAGTQYF

v_call: TRBV5-1
clone_size: NA
j_call: TRBJ1-1
cdr3_aa: CASSLERVNTEAFF

v_call: TRBV27
clone_size: NA
j_call: TRBJ2-6
cdr3_aa: CASMGGANVLTF

v_call: TRBV27
clone_size: NA
j_call: TRBJ1-1
cdr3_aa: CASSLGAGSVNTEAFF

v_call: TRBV5-1
clone_size: NA
j_call: TRBJ2-1
cdr3_aa: CASSSQPDNEQFF

v_call: TRBV7-6
clone_size: NA
j_call: TRBJ2-1
cdr3_aa: CASSSLGVSYNEQFF

v_call: TRBV7-2
clone_size: NA
j_call: TRBJ2-7
cdr3_aa: CASSLANRRSHSSYEQYF

v_call: TRBV19
clone_size: NA
j_call: TRBJ1-2
cdr3_aa: CASSISPTGNGYTF

v_call: TRBV5-1
clone_size: NA
j_call: TRBJ2-7
cdr3_aa: CASSRVGGQRTGWYEQYF

v_call: TRBV9
clone_size: NA
j_call: TRBJ1-3
cdr3_aa: CASSAYDISGNTIYF

v_call: TRBV28
clone_size: NA
j_call: TRBJ2-3
cdr3_aa: CASRVSGHLADTQYF